This passage covers 13 T cell receptor beta chains from one sample sequenced in a study of blood T cell repertoires in COVID-19. Only in-frame clones appear in the TCRdb table, and some are missing; sequencing was by immunoSEQ multiplex PCR. Of 75,000 to 90,000 clones listed, more than 75% are singletons. Sequencing was performed on peripheral blood. The receptors derive from a man aged 45-65 years with active COVID-19.

The chain employs TRBV12-3 or TRBV12-4 and TRBJ1-1, with TRBD1 matching 10 bases. Trimming took 6 bases from V and 10 from J; bases not matched to a gene: 5. This CDR3 is 12 amino acids long. In DNA form, the CDR3 reads TGTGCCAGCAGCCCGGGGGACAGGGGAGCTTTCTTT. This codes for CASSPGDRGAFF.

V and J are TRBV25-1 and TRBJ1-5, with TRBD1 matching over 10 bases. CDR1 and CDR2 (germline): MGHDK, SYGVNS. V was clipped by 3 bases and J by 4 bases; unmatched bases: 6. This CDR3 region has 16 residues. CDR3 region: CASSDPRTGGNQPQHF. The DNA of the CDR3 is TGTGCCAGCAGTGATCCCCGGACAGGGGGGAATCAGCCCCAGCATTTT. Full variable domain (missing parts from reference TRBV25-1 and TRBJ1-5): EADIYQTPRYLVIGTGKKITLECSQTMGHDKMYWYQQDPGMELHLIHYSYGVNSTEKGDLSSESTVSRIRTEHFPLTLESARPSHTSQYLCASSDPRTGGNQPQHFGDGTRLSIL.

The V call is TRBV6-2 or TRBV6-3, the J call TRBJ2-7; 9 positions match TRBD2. V trimming: 5 bases; J trimming: 6 bases; junction bases outside the gene matches: 8. Germline values: CDR1 MNHEY, CDR2 SVGEGT. The CDR3 extends over 14 amino acids. The CDR3 is CASSSSGRMREQYF. The DNA of the CDR3 is TGTGCCAGCAGTAGTAGCGGGAGAATGCGCGAGCAGTACTTC.

The chain links TRBV7-7 to TRBJ2-2; D uncertain. V lost 5 bases and J lost 7, with 11 bases in between. This CDR3 has 13 residues. Germline-derived CDR1 and CDR2 are SSHAT and FNYEAQ (reference sequence). CDR3 nucleotides: TGTGCCAGCAGCCCCATCCCGGTCGGGGAGCTGTTTTTT. This encodes CASSPIPVGELFF.

CDR3 coding DNA: TGTGCCAGCAGTGAGCCGGGACCTTCGGGACAGTCCTACGAGCAGTACTTC. Its translation is CASSEPGPSGQSYEQYF. The chain combines TRBV2 with TRBJ2-7, with TRBD1 matching over 7 bases. V dropped 3 bases and J dropped 1; count of bases not matched to a gene: 12. This CDR3 comprises 17 residues. Germline CDR1 is SNHLY and CDR2 is FYNNEI.

The rearrangement joins TRBV5-1 to TRBJ1-1, with 8 nucleotides matching TRBD1. CDR1 is SGHRS, CDR2 YFSETQ, per germline. V trimming: 3 bases; J trimming: 0 bases; junction bases outside the gene matches: 4. The CDR3 runs to 15 residues. This CDR3 reads CASSSTGAMNTEAFF. The CDR3 DNA reads TGCGCCAGCAGCTCGACAGGGGCCATGAACACTGAAGCTTTCTTT.

This sequence joins TRBV5-8 and TRBJ1-1, with 8 bases fitting TRBD1. V dropped 4 bases and J dropped 5; count of bases not matched to a gene: 4. CDR3 size: 13 residues. CDR1 and CDR2 from the germline V gene are SGHTS and YDEGEE. The CDR3 is CASSRQGATEAFF. The CDR3 coding sequence is TGTGCCAGCAGCAGGCAGGGGGCGACTGAAGCTTTCTTT.

V usage is TRBV25-1 and J usage is TRBJ2-2; 10 bases match TRBD1. CDR3 length: 16 amino acids. V dropped 2 bases and J dropped 5; count of bases not matched to a gene: 5. Looked up from germline, CDR1 is MGHDK and CDR2 is SYGVNS. The CDR3 region has the DNA TGTGCCAGCAGTGAAGGGGACAGGGGACGGACCGGGGAGCTGTTTTTT. Translating gives CASSEGDRGRTGELFF.

This clone was detected only a few times. This chain links TRBV27 with TRBJ1-1; D is ambiguous. The germline CDR1 and CDR2 sequences are MNHEY and SMNVEV (reference sequence). The CDR3 sequence is 11 residues long. V lost 5 bases to trimming and J lost 1 base, with 2 bases between them. DNA for the CDR3: TGTGCCAGCAGTCGGAACACTGAAGCTTTCTTT. It codes for CASSRNTEAFF.

As DNA, the CDR3 is TGTGCCAGCAGTGAAGCAGGGACATATGACATTCAGTACTTC. It is translated as CASSEAGTYDIQYF. The gene calls are TRBV2 and TRBJ2-4, with D possibly TRBD1 on 6 matching bases. Germline CDR1 and CDR2: SNHLY and FYNNEI. V shed 0 bases and J shed 8 bases, with 11 bases lying between them. The CDR3 sequence is 14 residues long.

The rearrangement links TRBV5-4 to TRBJ2-7; TRBD2 matches at 9 bases. The CDR3 consists of 17 residues. V dropped 7 bases and J dropped 0; count of bases not matched to a gene: 14. The germline V gene encodes CDR1 SGHNT and CDR2 YYREEE (reference sequence). CDR3 bases: TGTGCCAGCGGCGTCGGGGCTAGCGGGACCACCTCCTACGAGCAGTACTTC. Translation gives CASGVGASGTTSYEQYF.

V gene TRBV6-5 combines with J gene TRBJ2-7, with 12 bases matching TRBD1. The germline CDR1 and CDR2 sequences are MNHEY and SVGAGI. Trimming removed 6 bases from V and 5 bases from J; junction bases left unmatched: 5. The CDR3 is 14 amino acids. The CDR3 DNA reads as TGTGCCAGCAGACCGGGACAGGGGGCCAACGAGCAGTACTTC. Its protein product is CASRPGQGANEQYF.

The V and J genes are TRBV27 and TRBJ2-2; D remains ambiguous. CDR1 and CDR2 from the germline V gene are MNHEY and SMNVEV (reference sequence). The V and J ends lost 0 bases and 7 bases respectively, with 12 bases between them. There are 15 residues in the CDR3. The CDR3 protein is CASSLSSITGGELFF. DNA of the CDR3: TGTGCCAGCAGTTTATCCTCGATCACCGGCGGGGAGCTGTTTTTT.